These 29 T cell receptor beta chains came from one sample sequenced in a study of spatial heterogeneity in lung cancer. TCRdb analysed the 5' RACE reads with MiXCR anew, one entry per CDR3 protein. The data contain tens of thousands of distinct CDR3 sequences, about 12% of them singletons. Time point noted: sample taken at primary tumor resection. The specimen comprised PBMCs, sampled at surgery. The receptors stem from a male donor with early-stage non-small cell lung cancer.

The gene calls are TRBV7-8 and TRBJ2-7, with 11 bases identical to TRBD1. Germline CDR1 reads SGHVS; CDR2 reads FQNEAQ. This CDR3 region has 12 residues. Losses at the gene ends were 5 bases for V and 6 bases for J; bases not matched to a gene: 0. As DNA, the CDR3 is TGTGCCAGCAGCGGGACAGGGGGCGAGCAGTACTTC. It codes for CASSGTGGEQYF.

The V and J genes are TRBV18 and TRBJ2-3; 14 bases are shared with TRBD2. Germline V CDR1 and CDR2: KGHSH, LQKENI. The CDR3 sequence is 17 residues long. After removal of 4 bases from V and 5 bases from J, the junction contained 8 bases not matched to a gene. The CDR3 DNA follows: TGTGCCAGCTCACAGCCCGGACTAGCGGGAGGCCGAGATACGCAGTATTTT. As protein: CASSQPGLAGGRDTQYF.

This clonotype has at least ten counts. The chain uses TRBV29-1 and TRBJ2-5, with D perhaps TRBD2 (5 bases). This CDR3 region has 12 residues. Trimming removed 8 bases at V and 2 bases at J, with 12 bases between. Germline CDR1 and CDR2: SQVTM and ANQGSEA. The CDR3 is CSSGSSQETQYF. For the CDR3, the DNA is TGCAGCTCGGGGAGTAGTCAAGAGACCCAGTACTTC.

This clonotype was recorded a few times. The chain carries TRBV11-2 and TRBJ2-1, with D hard to call. Germline V gene data show CDR1 as SGHAT and CDR2 as FQNNGV. CDR3 size: 17 residues. The V end was cut by 6 bases, the J end by 1 base, with 19 bases between. The CDR3 protein is CASRPGRTVGSYNEQFF. The DNA of the CDR3 is TGTGCCAGCAGACCAGGACGGACGGTGGGGTCCTACAATGAGCAGTTCTTC.

This clonotype was recorded at least ten times. This sequence joins TRBV28 and TRBJ2-5; TRBD1 aligns across 10 bases. CDR3 length: 14 residues. Looked up from germline, CDR1 is MDHEN and CDR2 is SYDVKM. J lost 6 bases, V lost 5 bases, and 6 bases had no gene match. The CDR3: CASSIGTGVKTQYF. The CDR3 nucleotides are TGTGCCAGCAGTATCGGGACAGGGGTTAAGACCCAGTACTTC.

The CDR3 DNA sequence: TGTGCCAGCAGCCAAAACCCAGGGGACAATGAGCAGTTCTTC. Encoded protein: CASSQNPGDNEQFF. V usage is TRBV3-1 and J usage is TRBJ2-1; a possible D gene is TRBD1 (6 bases). Germline loops: CDR1 LGHDT, CDR2 YNNKEL (reference sequence). Deletions cut 2 bases from V and 5 bases from J, with 10 bases between. The CDR3 contains 14 residues.

This clonotype showed up just a few times. The gene calls are TRBV6-1 and TRBJ1-5; D not certain. Germline-derived CDR1 and CDR2 are MNHNS and SASEGT. Trimming removed 10 bases at V and 4 bases at J, with 14 bases between. CDR3 length: 13 amino acids. CDR3 sequence (DNA): TGTGCCACCGGGGAGCGGCGAAATCAGCCCCAGCATTTT. Amino acids: CATGERRNQPQHF.

The chain is built from TRBV29-1 and TRBJ1-1; D is undetermined. From germline, CDR1 is SQVTM and CDR2 ANQGSEA. V lost 4 bases and J 8 bases, leaving 17 bases between the germline ends. The CDR3 has 13 residues. The CDR3 DNA reads as TGCAGCGTTGGCAACTGGGGTGGATTGGAAGCTTTCTTT. Encoded protein: CSVGNWGGLEAFF.

This rearrangement joins TRBV20-1 to TRBJ2-3; no clear D. Germline V gene lookup returns CDR1 DFQATT and CDR2 SNEGSKA (reference sequence). This CDR3 has 13 residues. V shed 5 bases and J shed 4 bases, with 13 bases lying between them. CDR3 coding DNA: TGCAGTGCTCCGCCAGCCAGCTCAGATACGCAGTATTTT. Protein product: CSAPPASSDTQYF.

This clonotype was picked up a small number of times. The genes are TRBV20-1 and TRBJ2-4; D is uncertain. V was clipped by 5 bases and J by 6 bases, with 17 bases between them. Germline V CDR1 and CDR2: DFQATT, SNEGSKA (reference sequence). This CDR3 region has 14 residues. The CDR3 nucleotides are TGCAGTGCTGAAAAACAGCCGGGCAGAAACATTCAGTACTTC. Its translation: CSAEKQPGRNIQYF.

This clonotype was recorded a few times. V is TRBV9 and J is TRBJ2-3, with D possibly being TRBD1 or TRBD2 (5 bases each). Germline CDR1 and CDR2: SGDLS and YYNGEE. CDR3 length equals 14 residues. Trimming shortened V by 0 bases and J by 6 bases, and 11 bases separated the two germline ends. The DNA of the CDR3 is TGTGCCAGCAGCGTAGGGGGGTACGCGGATACGCAGTATTTT. Its protein is CASSVGGYADTQYF.

This clonotype was counted between two and nine times. The rearrangement joins TRBV7-2 to TRBJ2-7; 7 bases line up with TRBD2. From germline, CDR1 is SGHTA and CDR2 FQGNSA. The V and J ends lost 5 bases and 7 bases, in that order; junction bases with no gene match: 17. The CDR3 sequence is 16 residues long. Here the CDR3 reads CASSPIGGGASREQYF. The CDR3 nucleotides are TGTGCCAGCAGCCCGATCGGGGGAGGGGCCTCGCGGGAGCAGTACTTC.

This clonotype turned up a few times. This sequence joins TRBV29-1 and TRBJ2-7; unclear D gene. This CDR3 has 13 residues. CDR1 is SQVTM, CDR2 ANQGSEA, per germline. V was shortened by 5 bases and J by 0 bases, with 11 bases between the two germline ends. The CDR3 loop is CSVYGPNSYEQYF. The CDR3 DNA reads as TGCAGCGTTTATGGGCCTAACTCCTACGAGCAGTACTTC.

This clonotype occurred many times. J is TRBJ2-1 and V is TRBV7-2; D is unresolved. Germline CDR1 SGHTA, CDR2 FQGNSA. V lost 5 bases and J 0 bases, leaving 2 bases between the germline ends. This CDR3 contains 12 residues. DNA of the CDR3: TGTGCCAGCAGCCTCTCCTACAATGAGCAGTTCTTC. Translated: CASSLSYNEQFF.

This clonotype was counted ten times or more. The chain carries TRBV20-1 and TRBJ1-2; D call uncertain. Deletions cut 0 bases from V and 6 bases from J, with 17 bases between. Germline lookup yields CDR1 DFQATT and CDR2 SNEGSKA (reference sequence). The CDR3 is made up of 15 amino acids. The CDR3 reads CSARDLSSRTHGYTF. In DNA, the CDR3 is TGCAGTGCTAGAGATTTGAGCAGCCGGACCCATGGCTACACCTTC.

V gene TRBV4-1 combines with J gene TRBJ2-2, with 10 bases matching TRBD1. V lost 1 base, J lost 4 bases, and 12 bases stayed unmatched. The CDR3 consists of 19 residues. Germline assignment: CDR1 MGHRA and CDR2 YSYEKL. CDR3: CASSQVGGTGVFGTGELFF. For the CDR3, the DNA is TGCGCCAGCAGCCAAGTAGGGGGGACAGGGGTTTTTGGCACCGGGGAGCTGTTTTTT.

V is TRBV7-3 and J is TRBJ2-6; the D gene could be TRBD1 or TRBD2 (6 bases each). The CDR3 loop spans 15 amino acids. Germline CDR1 SGHTA, CDR2 FQGTGA. V was clipped by 3 bases and J by 2 bases, with 8 bases between them. The CDR3 protein is CASSFGGPGANVLTF. CDR3 sequence (DNA): TGTGCCAGCAGCTTCGGGGGCCCTGGGGCCAACGTCCTGACTTTC.

The chain links TRBV7-9 to TRBJ2-2; 10 bases align to TRBD1. Germline values: CDR1 SEHNR, CDR2 FQNEAQ (reference sequence). This CDR3 spans 15 amino acids. J lost 4 bases, V lost 2 bases, and 1 base had no gene match. In DNA, the CDR3 is TGTGCCAGCAGCTTAAGGGACAGGGGCACCGGGGAGCTGTTTTTT. Residues: CASSLRDRGTGELFF.

The gene calls are TRBV28 and TRBJ2-5; TRBD2 is a possible D gene (6 bases). V was clipped by 1 base and J by 5 bases, with 14 bases between them. The CDR3 runs to 15 residues. CDR1 and CDR2 (germline): MDHEN, SYDVKM. CDR3 sequence: CASSLFGSRRETQYF. The CDR3 nucleotides read TGTGCCAGCAGTTTATTCGGGAGCCGCCGGGAGACCCAGTACTTC.

This clonotype turned up a few times. V and J are TRBV27 and TRBJ1-3, with D unresolved. Trimming pared 0 bases from V and 3 bases from J, leaving 15 bases between. The CDR3 runs 17 residues. Germline V gene sequence: CDR1 MNHEY, CDR2 SMNVEV (reference sequence). This CDR3 reads CASSLSRPEDYGNTIYF. For the CDR3, the DNA is TGTGCCAGCAGTTTATCAAGGCCAGAAGACTATGGAAACACCATATATTTT.

V usage is TRBV6-1 and J usage is TRBJ1-1, with D unresolved. The CDR3 sequence is 13 residues long. The germline V gene encodes CDR1 MNHNS and CDR2 SASEGT. The germline V and J ends were trimmed by 8 bases and 2 bases, with 12 bases remaining between them. Written as DNA, the CDR3 is TGTGCCAGCCAAAGGGAACGTAACACTGAAGCTTTCTTT. It codes for CASQRERNTEAFF.

The chain joins TRBV12-5 to TRBJ1-2; D possibly corresponds to TRBD1 (5 bases). Trimming pared 3 bases from V and 5 bases from J, leaving 13 bases between. Germline CDR1 reads LGHNT; CDR2 reads FRNRAP. CDR3 size: 14 residues. In DNA form, the CDR3 reads TGTGCTAGTGGTTTTCAGGACAACTTTTATGGCTACACCTTC. Amino acid sequence: CASGFQDNFYGYTF. Based on the CDR3 plus reference TRBV12-5 and TRBJ1-2, the full variable domain is DARVTQTPRHKVTEMGQEVTMRCQPILGHNTVFWYRQTMMQGLELLAYFRNRAPLDDSGMPKDRFSAEMPDATLATLKIQPSEPRDSAVYFCASGFQDNFYGYTFGSGTRLTVV.

Ten or more counts support this clonotype. Mismatch with germline at one junction end may stem from a read error. The chain links TRBV18 to TRBJ2-7; tentative D call: TRBD2 (5 bases). Per germline, CDR1 KGHSH and CDR2 LQKENI. The CDR3 covers 14 residues. The CDR3 is CASSPPGGFYEQYF. The CDR3 DNA reads TGTGCCAGCTCCCCACCCGGCGGGTTTTACGAGCAGTACTTC.

There are many counts of this clonotype. This chain uses TRBV27 with TRBJ2-5, with D uncertain. CDR1 and CDR2 (germline): MNHEY, SMNVEV (reference sequence). V shed 1 base and J shed 5 bases, with 5 bases lying between them. CDR3 length: 12 amino acids. The chain's CDR3 is CASSLWKETQYF. The CDR3 DNA follows: TGTGCCAGCAGTTTATGGAAGGAGACCCAGTACTTC.

This clonotype was recorded many times. The J gene is TRBJ2-5, the V gene TRBV15; no reliable D call. Trimming took off 4 bases at V and 2 bases at J, with 5 bases between the two ends. The CDR3 runs 12 residues. In germline, CDR1 is LNHNV, CDR2 YYDKDF (reference sequence). The CDR3 DNA follows: TGTGCCACCAGCACGATTCAAGAGACCCAGTACTTC. It codes for CATSTIQETQYF.

This clonotype was seen a few times. This chain links TRBV6-2 or TRBV6-3 with TRBJ2-7; a possible D gene is TRBD1 (6 bases). Trimming cost V 7 bases and J 4 bases, with 14 bases left between them. Germline assignment: CDR1 MNHEY and CDR2 SVGEGT. The CDR3 length is 13 residues. The CDR3 DNA reads TGTGCCAGCAACACACAGGGTCCGTACGAGCAGTACTTC. It translates to CASNTQGPYEQYF.

The gene calls are TRBV20-1 and TRBJ1-1; unclear D gene. The CDR3 runs 14 residues. Germline V CDR1 and CDR2: DFQATT, SNEGSKA (reference sequence). The germline V and J ends were trimmed by 3 bases and 3 bases, with 14 bases remaining between them. CDR3 nucleotide sequence: TGCAGTGCTAGCCCGGGTCGACGGGACACTGAAGCTTTCTTT. Amino acids: CSASPGRRDTEAFF.

This clonotype was seen a handful of times. The chain uses TRBV25-1 and TRBJ2-7, with TRBD1 matching 8 bases. The CDR3 loop spans 15 amino acids. CDR1 and CDR2 (germline): MGHDK, SYGVNS. J gave up 4 bases and V 0 bases, and 5 bases lay outside the gene matches. CDR3 sequence: CASSEYQGATYEQYF. CDR3 sequence (DNA): TGTGCCAGCAGTGAATATCAGGGGGCCACATACGAGCAGTACTTC.

This clonotype has more than one count but fewer than ten. The gene calls are TRBV7-9 and TRBJ2-3; 8 bases agree with TRBD1. The germline V gene has CDR1 SEHNR and CDR2 FQNEAQ (reference sequence). V dropped 6 bases and J dropped 0; count of bases not matched to a gene: 8. CDR3 length equals 16 residues. In DNA form, the CDR3 reads TGTGCCAGCAGGGAAAACAGGGGGTCCAGCACAGATACGCAGTATTTT. Amino acid sequence: CASRENRGSSTDTQYF.